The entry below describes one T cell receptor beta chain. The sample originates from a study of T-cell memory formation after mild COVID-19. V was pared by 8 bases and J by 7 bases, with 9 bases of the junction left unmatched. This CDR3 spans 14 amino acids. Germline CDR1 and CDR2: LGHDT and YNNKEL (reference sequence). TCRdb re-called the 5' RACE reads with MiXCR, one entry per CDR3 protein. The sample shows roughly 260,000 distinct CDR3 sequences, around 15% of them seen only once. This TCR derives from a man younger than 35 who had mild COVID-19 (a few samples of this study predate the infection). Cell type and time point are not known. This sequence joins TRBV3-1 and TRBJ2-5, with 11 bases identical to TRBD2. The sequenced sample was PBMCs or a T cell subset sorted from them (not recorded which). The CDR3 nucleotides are TGTGCCAGCGGGCAGGAAGGGACTAGCGGGACCCAGTACTTC. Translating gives CASGQEGTSGTQYF.